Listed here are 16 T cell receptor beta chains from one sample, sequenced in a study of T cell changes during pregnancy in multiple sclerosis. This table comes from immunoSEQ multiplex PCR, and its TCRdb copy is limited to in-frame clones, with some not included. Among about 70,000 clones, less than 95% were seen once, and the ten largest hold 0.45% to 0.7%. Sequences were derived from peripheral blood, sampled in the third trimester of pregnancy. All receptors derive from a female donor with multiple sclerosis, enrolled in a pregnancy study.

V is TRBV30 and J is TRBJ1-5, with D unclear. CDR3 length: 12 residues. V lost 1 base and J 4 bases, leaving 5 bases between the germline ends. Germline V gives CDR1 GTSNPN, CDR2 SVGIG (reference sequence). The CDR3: CAWSGLNQPQHF. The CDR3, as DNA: TGTGCCTGGAGTGGGCTGAATCAGCCCCAGCATTTT.

The CDR3 nucleotides read TGTGCCAGCAGCGCCAGGACTAGACCCGGGGAGCTGTTTTTT. As protein: CASSARTRPGELFF. The chain uses TRBV7-3 and TRBJ2-2; 7 nucleotides align to TRBD2. The CDR3 consists of 14 residues. Trimming took 5 bases from V and 6 from J; bases not matched to a gene: 6. The germline V gene has CDR1 SGHTA and CDR2 FQGTGA.

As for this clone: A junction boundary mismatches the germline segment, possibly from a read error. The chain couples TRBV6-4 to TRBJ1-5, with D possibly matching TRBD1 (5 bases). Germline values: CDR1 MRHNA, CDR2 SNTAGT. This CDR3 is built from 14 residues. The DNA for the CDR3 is TGTGCCACCAGTAGGGGCACGGTCAATCAGCCCCAGCATTTT. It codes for CATSRGTVNQPQHF.

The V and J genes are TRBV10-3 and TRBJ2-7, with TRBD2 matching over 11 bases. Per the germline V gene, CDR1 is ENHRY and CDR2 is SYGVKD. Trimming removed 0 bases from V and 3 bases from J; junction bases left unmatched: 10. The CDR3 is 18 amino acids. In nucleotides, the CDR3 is TGTGCCATCAGTGAGTCGAGCCCTCTAGCGGGGGGATTCTACGAGCAGTACTTC. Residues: CAISESSPLAGGFYEQYF.

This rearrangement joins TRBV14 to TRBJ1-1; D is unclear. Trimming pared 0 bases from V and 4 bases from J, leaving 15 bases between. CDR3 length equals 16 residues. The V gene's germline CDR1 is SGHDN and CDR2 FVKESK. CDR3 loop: CASSQDMRGWVTEAFF. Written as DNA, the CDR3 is TGTGCCAGCAGCCAAGATATGCGGGGATGGGTCACTGAAGCTTTCTTT.

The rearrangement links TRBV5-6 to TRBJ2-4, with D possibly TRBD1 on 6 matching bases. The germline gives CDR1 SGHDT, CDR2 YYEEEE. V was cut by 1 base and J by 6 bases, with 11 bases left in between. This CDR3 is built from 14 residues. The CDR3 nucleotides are TGTGCCAGCAGCTTGCCAGGGGCACCAAACATTCAGTACTTC. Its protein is CASSLPGAPNIQYF.

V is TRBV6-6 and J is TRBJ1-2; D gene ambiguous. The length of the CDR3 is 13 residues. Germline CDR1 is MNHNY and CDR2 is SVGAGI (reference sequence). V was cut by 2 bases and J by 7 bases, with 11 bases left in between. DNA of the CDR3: TGTGCCAGCAGTTACGTAGAGGTTCTTGGCTACACCTTC. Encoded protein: CASSYVEVLGYTF.

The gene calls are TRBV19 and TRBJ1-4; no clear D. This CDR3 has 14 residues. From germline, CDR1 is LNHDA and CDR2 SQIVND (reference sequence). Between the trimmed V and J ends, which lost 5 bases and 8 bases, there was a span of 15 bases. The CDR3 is CASSPTPTGEKLFF. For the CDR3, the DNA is TGTGCCAGTAGTCCTACCCCCACGGGGGAAAAACTGTTTTTT.

The CDR3 DNA reads TGTGCCAGCAGAGAACCACTAGCGGGGCCTGATACGCAGTATTTT. Its translation: CASREPLAGPDTQYF. This chain links TRBV2 with TRBJ2-3; 10 bases agree with TRBD2. Germline V gene data show CDR1 as SNHLY and CDR2 as FYNNEI. V gave up 6 bases and J gave up 6 bases; unmatched junction bases: 9. CDR3 length equals 15 residues.

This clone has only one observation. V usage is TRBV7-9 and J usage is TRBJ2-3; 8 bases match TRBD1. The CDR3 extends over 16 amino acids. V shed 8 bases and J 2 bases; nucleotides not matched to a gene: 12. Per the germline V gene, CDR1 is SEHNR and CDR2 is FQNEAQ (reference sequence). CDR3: CASPPGTGPTTDTQYF. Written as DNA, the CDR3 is TGTGCCAGCCCTCCTGGGACAGGCCCCACCACAGATACGCAGTATTTT.

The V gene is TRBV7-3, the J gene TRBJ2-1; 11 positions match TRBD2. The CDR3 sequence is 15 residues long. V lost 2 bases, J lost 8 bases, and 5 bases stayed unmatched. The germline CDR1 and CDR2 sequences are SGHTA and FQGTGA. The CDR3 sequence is CASSLEVAGGYEQFF. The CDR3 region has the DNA TGTGCCAGCAGCTTAGAGGTAGCGGGGGGGTATGAGCAGTTCTTC.

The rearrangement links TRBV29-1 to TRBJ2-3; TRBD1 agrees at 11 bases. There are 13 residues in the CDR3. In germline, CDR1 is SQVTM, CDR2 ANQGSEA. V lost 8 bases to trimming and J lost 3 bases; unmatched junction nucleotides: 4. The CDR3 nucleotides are TGCAGCCTCCGGGACAGGGGGACAGATACGCAGTATTTT. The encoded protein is CSLRDRGTDTQYF.

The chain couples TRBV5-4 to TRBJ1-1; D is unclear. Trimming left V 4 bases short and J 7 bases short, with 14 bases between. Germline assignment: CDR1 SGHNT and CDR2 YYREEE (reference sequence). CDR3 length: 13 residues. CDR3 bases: TGTGCCAGCAGCCCGCTCGGGATCGATGAAGCTTTCTTT. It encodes CASSPLGIDEAFF.

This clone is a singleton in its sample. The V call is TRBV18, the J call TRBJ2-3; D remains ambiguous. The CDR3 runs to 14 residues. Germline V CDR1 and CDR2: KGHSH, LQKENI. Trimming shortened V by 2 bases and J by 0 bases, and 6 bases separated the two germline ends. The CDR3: CASSPSTSTDTQYF. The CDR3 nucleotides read TGTGCCAGCTCACCAAGCACTAGCACAGATACGCAGTATTTT.

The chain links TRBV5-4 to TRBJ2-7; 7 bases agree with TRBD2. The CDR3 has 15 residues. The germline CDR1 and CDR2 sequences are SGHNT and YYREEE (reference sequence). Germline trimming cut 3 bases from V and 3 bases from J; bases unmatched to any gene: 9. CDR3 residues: CASSSSGVAGYEQYF. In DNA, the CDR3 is TGTGCCAGCAGCTCCTCTGGGGTAGCGGGCTACGAGCAGTACTTC. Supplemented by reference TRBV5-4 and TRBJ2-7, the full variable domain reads ETGVTQSPTHLIKTRGQQVTLRCSSQSGHNTVSWYQQALGQGPQFIFQYYREEENGRGNFPPRFSGLQFPNYSSELNVNALELDDSALYLCASSSSGVAGYEQYFGPGTRLTVT.

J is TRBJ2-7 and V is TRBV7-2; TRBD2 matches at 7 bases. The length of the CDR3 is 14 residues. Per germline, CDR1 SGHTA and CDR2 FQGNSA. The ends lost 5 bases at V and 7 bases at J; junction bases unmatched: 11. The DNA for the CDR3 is TGTGCCAGCAGCCTCGGGACTACCTTCGGGGAGCAGTACTTC. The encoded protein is CASSLGTTFGEQYF.